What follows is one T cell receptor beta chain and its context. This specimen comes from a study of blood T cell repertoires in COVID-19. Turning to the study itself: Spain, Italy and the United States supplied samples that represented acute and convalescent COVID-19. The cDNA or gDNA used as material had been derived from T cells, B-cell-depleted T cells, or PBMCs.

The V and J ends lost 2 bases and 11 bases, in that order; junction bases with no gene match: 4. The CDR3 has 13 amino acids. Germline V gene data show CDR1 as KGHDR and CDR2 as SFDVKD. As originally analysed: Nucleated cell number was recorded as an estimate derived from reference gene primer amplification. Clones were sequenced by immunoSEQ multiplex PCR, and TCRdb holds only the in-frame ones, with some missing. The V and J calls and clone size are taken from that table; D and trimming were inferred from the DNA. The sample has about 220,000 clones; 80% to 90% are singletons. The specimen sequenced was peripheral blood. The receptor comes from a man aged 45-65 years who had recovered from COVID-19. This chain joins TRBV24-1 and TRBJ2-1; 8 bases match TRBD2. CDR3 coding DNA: TGTGCCACCAGTGATTCACTAGCGGTGAAGCAGTTCTTC. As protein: CATSDSLAVKQFF.